The clone carrying this T cell receptor beta chain was observed many times. Its antigen remains unknown. Germline V CDR1 and CDR2: SGHVS, FQNEAQ. V lost 5 bases to trimming and J lost 4 bases, with 5 bases between them. The CDR3 has 11 amino acids. These data come from a study of response to subunit inactivated influenza vaccine. TCRdb used MiXCR to reprocess the RT-PCR reads, holding one entry per CDR3 protein. This table holds 500,000 or so distinct CDR3 sequences, approximately 9.9% found once. Study-level points and caveats: That few new T cells are recruited by each seasonal influenza vaccination was the authors' suggestion.

The starting material was PBMCs from blood, obtained 40 to 50 days after vaccination. This clonotype was sampled from a man aged 45 to 65 who received an inactivated influenza vaccine. The chain couples TRBV7-8 to TRBJ2-5; D gene unclear. The CDR3 region is CASSPRETQYF. The DNA for the CDR3 is TGTGCCAGCAGCCCCAGAGAGACCCAGTACTTC.